Reported below is one T cell receptor beta chain. The antigen is undetermined. V was cut by 7 bases and J by 0 bases, with 11 bases left in between. Germline V gene lookup returns CDR1 MNHNS and CDR2 SASEGT. The CDR3 length is 14 residues. Each PCR replicate from the sorted subsets contained around 0.2 ug DNA, which is around 30,000 T cell genomes. Sequencing used immunoSEQ multiplex PCR; TCRdb keeps in-frame clones, though not all of them. The sample yields about 960,000 clones, approximately 80% seen once. The data originate from a study of shared clonotypes between healthy human individuals. Study outcomes and limitations: It was the non-shared clonotypes that had lower generation probabilities than clonotypes shared by all four donors. Since donors were few, the genetic and exposure-history diversity represented was limited. Rarefaction analysis demonstrated incomplete sorted-subset sequencing notwithstanding large depth.

The sample taken for sequencing was memory CD4+ T cells sorted from blood. Subset described: CD45RA-negative fraction. The clonotype comes from a man younger than 35 in good health. The rearrangement joins TRBV6-1 to TRBJ2-3, with D unresolved. CDR3 sequence: CASTSGLSTDTQYF. The CDR3, as DNA: TGTGCCAGCACAAGTGGTTTAAGCACAGATACGCAGTATTTT.